This T cell receptor beta chain was sequenced during a study of blood T cell repertoires in COVID-19. Study overall: COVID-19 samples, acute and convalescent, were from the United States, Italy and Spain. Nucleic acid was either cDNA or gDNA, and it came from T cells, B-cell-depleted T cells, or PBMCs.

Authors' processing steps: Reference gene primer amplification gave estimated nucleated cell counts. Clones were sequenced by immunoSEQ multiplex PCR, and TCRdb holds only the in-frame ones, with some missing. For V, J and clone size, that table is used; D and trimming come from the DNA. The sample yields around 100,000 clones, under 90% seen once. Germline V lookup: CDR1 LGHNT, CDR2 FRNRAP. The CDR3 consists of 15 residues. V gave up 0 bases and J gave up 7 bases, with 13 bases separating them. The chain carries TRBV12-5 and TRBJ2-1; D is possibly TRBD1 (6 bases). The sequenced sample consisted of peripheral blood. This receptor was taken from a human donor in a cohort sampled during active COVID-19. Written as DNA, the CDR3 is TGTGCTAGTGGTTTGGTACCTGAGACAGGTAATGAGCAGTTCTTC. It yields the protein CASGLVPETGNEQFF.